This TCR beta chain is drawn from a study of identical twins. Study-wide findings and caveats: One should note that invariant MAIT and iNKT cells could partly confound zero-insertion analyses. Abundant cord blood beta clonotypes carried fewer insertions; memory repertoires showed none. Models underpredicted monozygotic twin sharing of out-of-frame TCR alpha.

The CDR3 is 14 residues long. The germline V and J ends were trimmed by 3 bases and 0 bases, with 8 bases remaining between them. In its sample, this clonotype was seen many times. The antigen remains unidentified. TCRdb recomputed calls from the 5' RACE reads with MiXCR, one row per CDR3 protein. The sample includes 250,000 or so distinct CDR3 sequences, about an eighth of them seen just once. These data also formed part of another study, on yellow fever vaccine responses in identical twins.

Sequenced material: memory (CD45RO+) T cells sorted from blood. The rearrangement joins TRBV12-3 or TRBV12-4 to TRBJ1-1; possible D gene TRBD1, 5 bases. The TCR originated in a woman aged 18 to 35 in good health. Here the CDR3 DNA reads TGTGCCAGCAGTTTGCAGGGACTGAACACTGAAGCTTTCTTT. This codes for CASSLQGLNTEAFF.